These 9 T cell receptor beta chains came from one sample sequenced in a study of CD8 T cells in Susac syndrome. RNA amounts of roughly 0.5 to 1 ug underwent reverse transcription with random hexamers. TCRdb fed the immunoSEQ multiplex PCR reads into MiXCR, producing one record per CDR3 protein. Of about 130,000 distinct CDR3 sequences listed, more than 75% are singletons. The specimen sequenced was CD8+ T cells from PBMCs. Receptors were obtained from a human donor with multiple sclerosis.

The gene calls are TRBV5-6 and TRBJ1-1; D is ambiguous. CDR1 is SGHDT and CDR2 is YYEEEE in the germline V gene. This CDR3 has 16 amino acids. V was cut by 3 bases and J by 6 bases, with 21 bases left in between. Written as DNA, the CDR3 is TGTGCCAGCAGCTCCGATTCGTTAGTGGTTCCACCTGAAGCTTTCTTT. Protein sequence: CASSSDSLVVPPEAFF.

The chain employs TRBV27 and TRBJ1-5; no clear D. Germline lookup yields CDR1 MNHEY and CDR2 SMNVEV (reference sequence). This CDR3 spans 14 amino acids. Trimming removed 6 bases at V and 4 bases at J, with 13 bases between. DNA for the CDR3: TGTGCCAGCAGAGAGGGTGGGGTTAATCAGCCCCAGCATTTT. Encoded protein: CASREGGVNQPQHF.

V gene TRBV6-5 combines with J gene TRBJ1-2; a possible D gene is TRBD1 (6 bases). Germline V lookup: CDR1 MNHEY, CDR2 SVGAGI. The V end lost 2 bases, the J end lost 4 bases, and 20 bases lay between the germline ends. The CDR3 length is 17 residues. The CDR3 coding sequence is TGTGCCAGCAGTTACCTCTCGGAGGGGGGGCTGGGCTATGGCTACACCTTC. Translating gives CASSYLSEGGLGYGYTF.

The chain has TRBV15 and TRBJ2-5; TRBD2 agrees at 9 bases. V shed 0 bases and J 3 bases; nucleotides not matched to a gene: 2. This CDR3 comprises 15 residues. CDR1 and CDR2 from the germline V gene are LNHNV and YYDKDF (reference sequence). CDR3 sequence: CATSRDRLAEETQYF. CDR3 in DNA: TGTGCCACCAGCAGAGATCGACTAGCGGAAGAGACCCAGTACTTC.

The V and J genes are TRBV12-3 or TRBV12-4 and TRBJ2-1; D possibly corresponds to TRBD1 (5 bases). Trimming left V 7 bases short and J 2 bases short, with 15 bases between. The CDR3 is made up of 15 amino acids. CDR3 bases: TGTGCCAGCACTCCCCTCGACAGCCCCTACAATGAGCAGTTCTTC. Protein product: CASTPLDSPYNEQFF.

In DNA, the CDR3 is TGCAGTGCTAGAGACAGGGTTAACGAGGACGAGCAGTACTTC. Its protein product is CSARDRVNEDEQYF. This chain links TRBV20-1 with TRBJ2-7; perhaps TRBD1 as D (5 bases). Germline V lookup: CDR1 DFQATT, CDR2 SNEGSKA (reference sequence). The CDR3 totals 14 residues. The V end was cut by 0 bases, the J end by 5 bases, with 14 bases between.

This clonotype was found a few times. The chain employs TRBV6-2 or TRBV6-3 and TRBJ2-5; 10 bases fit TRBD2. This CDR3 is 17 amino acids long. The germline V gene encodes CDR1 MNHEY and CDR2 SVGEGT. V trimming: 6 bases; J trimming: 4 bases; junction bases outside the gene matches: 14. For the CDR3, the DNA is TGTGCCAGCAGCCCCCTGAAGGCTAGCGGGAGCGGAGAGACCCAGTACTTC. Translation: CASSPLKASGSGETQYF.

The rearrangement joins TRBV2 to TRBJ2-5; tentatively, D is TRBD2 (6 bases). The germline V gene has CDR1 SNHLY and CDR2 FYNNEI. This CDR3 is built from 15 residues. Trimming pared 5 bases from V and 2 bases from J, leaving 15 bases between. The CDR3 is CASSSSLAEQETQYF. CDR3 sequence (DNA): TGTGCCAGCAGTTCTAGCTTAGCGGAGCAAGAGACCCAGTACTTC.

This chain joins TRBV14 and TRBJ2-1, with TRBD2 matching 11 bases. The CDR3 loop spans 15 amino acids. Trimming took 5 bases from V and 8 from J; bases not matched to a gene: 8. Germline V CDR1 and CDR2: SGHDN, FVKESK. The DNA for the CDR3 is TGTGCCAGCAGCTTTATAGCGGGAGGGCTTGATGAGCAGTTCTTC. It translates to CASSFIAGGLDEQFF.